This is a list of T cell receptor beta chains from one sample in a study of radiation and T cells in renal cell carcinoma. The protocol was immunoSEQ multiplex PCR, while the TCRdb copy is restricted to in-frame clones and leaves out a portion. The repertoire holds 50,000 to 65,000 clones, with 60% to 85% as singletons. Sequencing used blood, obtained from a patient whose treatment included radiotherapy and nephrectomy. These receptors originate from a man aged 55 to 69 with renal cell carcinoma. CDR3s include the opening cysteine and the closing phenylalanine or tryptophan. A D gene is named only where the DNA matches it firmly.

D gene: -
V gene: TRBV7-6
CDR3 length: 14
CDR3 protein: CASSLATTANVLTF

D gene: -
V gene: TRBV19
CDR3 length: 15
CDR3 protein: CASGPPGATNEKLFF

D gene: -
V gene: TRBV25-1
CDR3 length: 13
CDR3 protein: CASSWTVNTEAFF

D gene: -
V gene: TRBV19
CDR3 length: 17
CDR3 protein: CASSMGGPQIMNTEAFF

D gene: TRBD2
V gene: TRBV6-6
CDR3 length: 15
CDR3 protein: CASSSHTSGVREQYF

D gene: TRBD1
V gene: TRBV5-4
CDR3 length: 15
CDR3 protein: CASSLSRQGADGYTF

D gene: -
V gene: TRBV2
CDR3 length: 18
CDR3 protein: CASLKGLGGAGLDTEAFF

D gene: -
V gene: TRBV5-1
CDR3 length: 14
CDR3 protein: CASSVGFGDTEAFF

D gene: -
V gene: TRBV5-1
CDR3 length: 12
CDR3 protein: CASSLSGGEAFF

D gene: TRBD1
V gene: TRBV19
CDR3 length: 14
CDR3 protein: CASSDGQEGQPQHF

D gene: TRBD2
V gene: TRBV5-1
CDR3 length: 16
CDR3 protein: CASSLDLAGAYNEQFF

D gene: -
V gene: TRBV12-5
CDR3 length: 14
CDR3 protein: CASGLGQALYGYTF

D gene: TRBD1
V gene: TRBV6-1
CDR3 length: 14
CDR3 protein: CASNHRQGWYEQYF

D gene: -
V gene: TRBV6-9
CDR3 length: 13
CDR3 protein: CASGRGGTGELFF

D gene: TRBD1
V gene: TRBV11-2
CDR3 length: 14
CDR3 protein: CASGRTGVNEKLFF

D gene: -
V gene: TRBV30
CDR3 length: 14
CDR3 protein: CAWLPRGDYNEQFF

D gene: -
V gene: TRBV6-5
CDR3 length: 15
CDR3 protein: CASSPTGSGANVLTF

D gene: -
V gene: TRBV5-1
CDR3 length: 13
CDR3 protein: CASSLVGNYGYTF

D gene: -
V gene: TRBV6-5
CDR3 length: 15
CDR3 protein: CASSYLMGGGAIQYF

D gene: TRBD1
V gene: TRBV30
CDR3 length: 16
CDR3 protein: CAWSQGQGALNQPQHF

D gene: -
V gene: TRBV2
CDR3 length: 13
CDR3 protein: CASRWTANYGYTF

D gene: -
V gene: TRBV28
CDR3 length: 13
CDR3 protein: CASSPLRGTEAFF

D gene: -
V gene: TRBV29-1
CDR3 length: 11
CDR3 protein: CSAGRKYEQYF

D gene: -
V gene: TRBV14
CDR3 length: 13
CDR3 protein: CASSQGGYRPQHF

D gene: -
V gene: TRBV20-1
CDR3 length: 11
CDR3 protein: CSAPFSYEQYF

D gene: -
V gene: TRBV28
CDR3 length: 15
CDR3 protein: CASSLMPDAINEQFF

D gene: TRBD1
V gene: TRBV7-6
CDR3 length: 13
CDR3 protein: CASSFLTGETQYF

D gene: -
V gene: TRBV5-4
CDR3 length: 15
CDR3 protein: CASSLSGTDPKEQYF

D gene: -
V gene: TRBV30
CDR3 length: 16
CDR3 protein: CAWSAPTSGSTDTQYF

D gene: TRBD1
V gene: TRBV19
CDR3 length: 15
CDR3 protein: CASAIRQGAFGTQYF

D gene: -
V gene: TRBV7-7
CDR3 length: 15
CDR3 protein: CASISQEVHYNEQFF

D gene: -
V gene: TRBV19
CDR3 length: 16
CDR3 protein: CASSIGVGRGYNEQFF

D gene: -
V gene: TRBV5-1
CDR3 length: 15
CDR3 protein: CASSLAAGYQETQYF

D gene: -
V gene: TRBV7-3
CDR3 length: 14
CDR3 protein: CASSSGWNTGELFF

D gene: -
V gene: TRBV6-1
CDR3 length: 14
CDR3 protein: CASTIRVANTEAFF

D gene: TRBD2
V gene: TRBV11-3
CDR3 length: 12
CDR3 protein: CASSSGENIQYF

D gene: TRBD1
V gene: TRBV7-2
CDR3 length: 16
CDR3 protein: CASSLNSGPGGYGYTF

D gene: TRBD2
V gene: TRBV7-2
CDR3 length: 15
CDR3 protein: CASSLVRGGGNEQFF

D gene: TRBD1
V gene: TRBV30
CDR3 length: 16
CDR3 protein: CAWSVLGQGVNTEAFF

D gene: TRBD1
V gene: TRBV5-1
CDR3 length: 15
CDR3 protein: CASQTGTGDPYGYTF

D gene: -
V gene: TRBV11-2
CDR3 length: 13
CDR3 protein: CASSLGQSYGYTF

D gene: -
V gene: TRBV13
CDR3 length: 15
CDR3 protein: CASSLGGGQTDTQYF

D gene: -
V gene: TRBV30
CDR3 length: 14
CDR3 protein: CAWSVRSGGHGYTF

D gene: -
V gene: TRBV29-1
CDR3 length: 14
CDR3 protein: CSVYARTSTDTQYF

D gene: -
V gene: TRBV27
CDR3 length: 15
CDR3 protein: CASSFLGLVGTEAFF

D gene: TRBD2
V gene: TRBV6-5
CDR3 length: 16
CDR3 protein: CASSYGLAVSTDTQYF

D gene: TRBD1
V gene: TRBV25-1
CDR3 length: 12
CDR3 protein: CASTGQNEKLFF

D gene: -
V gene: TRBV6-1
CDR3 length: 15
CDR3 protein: CASSEPGARRETQYF

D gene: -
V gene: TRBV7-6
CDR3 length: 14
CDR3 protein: CASSLRGPNEKLFF